This TCR beta chain was recovered during a study of blood T cell repertoires in COVID-19. For the study at large: Acute and convalescent COVID-19 samples came from the United States, Italy and Spain. PBMCs, B-cell-depleted T cells, or T cells were the source of the cDNA or gDNA that made up the material.

All enrollees were about 18 to 89 years old and from around 25 US areas. Participants' own reports of clinical history determined their cohort assignment. Sequencing was performed with immunoSEQ multiplex PCR; in TCRdb, only in-frame clones are kept and a portion is missing. The table records around 300,000 clones, 75% to 95% of them present only once. Trimming took 5 bases from V and 6 from J; bases not matched to a gene: 9. The germline CDR1 and CDR2 sequences are SGHAT and FQNNGV. This CDR3 is 14 amino acids long. The source is a woman aged 30 to 39 who had recovered from COVID-19. The sequenced sample was PBMCs or T cells enriched from blood (not recorded which). This chain joins TRBV11-2 and TRBJ2-5; TRBD2 aligns across 7 bases. The CDR3 DNA sequence: TGTGCCAGCAGCGCGCACCGGGACTATCAGACCCAGTACTTC. Translating gives CASSAHRDYQTQYF.